The 16 T cell receptor beta chains below come from one sample, sequenced in a study of cytomegalovirus exposure and HLA in healthy donors. Primers included in the PCR were 60 Vbeta and 13 Jbeta primers. Data came from immunoSEQ multiplex PCR; TCRdb stores just in-frame clones and leaves some out. The table lists roughly 130,000 clones, 75% to 85% of them singletons. The sample consisted of PBMCs. These receptors all come from a woman aged 40 to 50 in good health and CMV-seronegative.

The CDR3 DNA reads as TGTGCCAGTAGTGACGGGAGCAGGGGGCCTTTCGGCTATGGCTACACCTTC. Translation gives CASSDGSRGPFGYGYTF. The genes are TRBV19 and TRBJ1-2, with 8 bases fitting TRBD1. Germline CDR1 reads LNHDA; CDR2 reads SQIVND (reference sequence). The CDR3 has 17 residues. After removal of 5 bases from V and 4 bases from J, the junction contained 15 bases not matched to a gene.

This chain connects TRBV10-3 to TRBJ2-1, with D possibly TRBD2 on 7 matching bases. The CDR3 totals 18 residues. The germline V gene has CDR1 ENHRY and CDR2 SYGVKD. V gave up 4 bases and J gave up 0 bases, with 19 bases separating them. The CDR3 is CAISGEGDRRSSYNEQFF. The CDR3 nucleotides are TGTGCCATCAGTGGGGAGGGGGATAGGAGGAGCTCCTACAATGAGCAGTTCTTC.

The chain links TRBV5-6 to TRBJ1-2; TRBD1 agrees at 9 bases. Germline CDR1 is SGHDT and CDR2 is YYEEEE. The CDR3 is 15 amino acids. V gave up 5 bases and J gave up 4 bases; unmatched junction bases: 9. CDR3 nucleotides: TGTGCCAGCAGTCGGGACAGGGTCTTTTTCTATGGCTACACCTTC. Translating gives CASSRDRVFFYGYTF. The whole variable domain, remainder taken from reference TRBV5-6 and TRBJ1-2, is DAGVTQSPTHLIKTRGQQVTLRCSPKSGHDTVSWYQQALGQGPQFIFQYYEEEERQRGNFPDRFSGHQFPNYSSELNVNALLLGDSALYLCASSRDRVFFYGYTFGSGTRLTVV.

The count of this clone is one. The chain couples TRBV7-3 to TRBJ2-3; 10 bases agree with TRBD2. Germline V lookup: CDR1 SGHTA, CDR2 FQGTGA. The CDR3 covers 15 residues. Trimming cost V 2 bases and J 5 bases; bases outside gene matches: 4. CDR3 nucleotide sequence: TGTGCCAGCAGCTTAGTAGCGGGAGGCCTAGATACGCAGTATTTT. Translating it yields CASSLVAGGLDTQYF.

J is TRBJ2-7 and V is TRBV18; D may be TRBD2 (6 bases). Trimming removed 6 bases at V and 2 bases at J, with 14 bases between. The CDR3 spans 14 residues. Per the germline V gene, CDR1 is KGHSH and CDR2 is LQKENI. The CDR3 bases are TGTGCCAGCTCCGCGGCGGGGCAGACCTACGAGCAGTACTTC. It specifies CASSAAGQTYEQYF.

This chain connects TRBV5-1 to TRBJ2-1; perhaps TRBD1 as D (7 bases). V lost 4 bases and J lost 5, with 19 bases in between. This CDR3 is 16 amino acids long. The germline CDR1 and CDR2 sequences are SGHRS and YFSETQ. CDR3 coding DNA: TGCGCCAGCAGCATAAGACAGGGAGGTACCAACAATGAGCAGTTCTTC. Its translation is CASSIRQGGTNNEQFF.

The gene calls are TRBV27 and TRBJ2-7; TRBD1 agrees at 10 bases. CDR1 is MNHEY and CDR2 is SMNVEV in the germline V gene (reference sequence). The CDR3 contains 16 residues. V shed 6 bases and J 0 bases; nucleotides not matched to a gene: 8. This CDR3 is CASRADRGRGSYEQYF. The DNA for the CDR3 is TGTGCCAGCAGAGCCGACAGGGGGCGCGGCTCCTACGAGCAGTACTTC.

The chain combines TRBV5-1 with TRBJ2-7, with D perhaps matching TRBD1 (5 bases). The CDR3 spans 15 residues. The V and J ends lost 2 bases and 4 bases respectively, with 16 bases between them. Per the germline V gene, CDR1 is SGHRS and CDR2 is YFSETQ. The chain's CDR3 is CASSFDGHPGYEQYF. The CDR3 DNA sequence: TGCGCCAGCAGCTTTGACGGCCATCCAGGGTACGAGCAGTACTTC.

The chain joins TRBV18 to TRBJ2-3; D unresolved. CDR3 length equals 16 residues. Per germline, CDR1 KGHSH and CDR2 LQKENI. Trimming pared 3 bases from V and 0 bases from J, leaving 13 bases between. The chain's CDR3 is CASSPRIRSSTDTQYF. CDR3 coding DNA: TGTGCCAGCTCACCTAGAATTAGATCTAGCACAGATACGCAGTATTTT. Full variable domain (outside the CDR3, taken from reference TRBV18 and TRBJ2-3): NAGVMQNPRHLVRRRGQEARLRCSPMKGHSHVYWYRQLPEEGLKFMVYLQKENIIDESGMPKERFSAEFPKEGPSILRIQQVVRGDSAAYFCASSPRIRSSTDTQYFGPGTRLTVL.

This chain connects TRBV7-2 to TRBJ2-2, with D unclear. CDR3 length: 15 residues. Germline V gene lookup returns CDR1 SGHTA and CDR2 FQGNSA. V lost 3 bases and J lost 0, with 8 bases in between. CDR3 in DNA: TGTGCCAGCAGCTTCTCGACATCGAACACCGGGGAGCTGTTTTTT. Its translation is CASSFSTSNTGELFF.

This clone was seen a few times. The chain carries TRBV6-6 and TRBJ2-5, with 10 bases that match TRBD1. The CDR3 consists of 13 residues. Looked up from germline, CDR1 is MNHNY and CDR2 is SVGAGI (reference sequence). Germline trimming cut 2 bases from V and 7 bases from J; bases unmatched to any gene: 1. CDR3 in DNA: TGTGCCAGCAGTTACGGGGACAGGGGGACCCAGTACTTC. It codes for CASSYGDRGTQYF.

This rearrangement joins TRBV6-5 to TRBJ1-3; possible D gene TRBD1, 5 bases. The CDR3 length is 15 residues. Per germline, CDR1 MNHEY and CDR2 SVGAGI. V was trimmed by 6 bases and J by 2 bases, leaving 14 bases between them. CDR3: CASRLYRSPGNTIYF. The CDR3 DNA follows: TGTGCCAGCAGACTCTACAGGTCCCCTGGAAACACCATATATTTT.

The chain employs TRBV28 and TRBJ1-1; 7 bases map to TRBD1. This CDR3 contains 14 residues. CDR1 is MDHEN and CDR2 is SYDVKM in the germline V gene. V shed 7 bases, J shed 5 bases, and the junction held 10 bases outside the gene matches. The CDR3 nucleotides are TGTGCCAGCACTCCGAGGGGGCTTCGGACTGAAGCTTTCTTT. Amino acids: CASTPRGLRTEAFF.

V and J are TRBV29-1 and TRBJ1-2; D is perhaps TRBD1 (5 bases). Between the trimmed V and J ends, which lost 5 bases and 6 bases, there was a span of 13 bases. The V gene's germline CDR1 is SQVTM and CDR2 ANQGSEA. This CDR3 contains 12 residues. The DNA of the CDR3 is TGCAGCGTTCAAGGGGAGACGGATGGCTACACCTTC. This gives the protein CSVQGETDGYTF.

The V gene is TRBV6-1, the J gene TRBJ1-2; D possibly corresponds to TRBD1 (6 bases). The CDR3 extends over 12 amino acids. Per the germline V gene, CDR1 is MNHNS and CDR2 is SASEGT. Trimming took off 4 bases at V and 8 bases at J, with 11 bases between the two ends. The CDR3 DNA reads as TGTGCCAGCAGTGCAACAGGGTCGGGCTACACCTTC. Its translation is CASSATGSGYTF.

The CDR3 nucleotides read TGTGCCAGCAAGGAGACTAACGGGATCGAGACCCAGTACTTC. It specifies CASKETNGIETQYF. The chain links TRBV28 to TRBJ2-5; tentatively, D is TRBD2 (5 bases). The CDR3 totals 14 residues. Trimming cost V 7 bases and J 5 bases, with 17 bases left between them. Germline CDR1 is MDHEN and CDR2 is SYDVKM.